Listed here are 17 T cell receptor beta chains from one sample, sequenced in a study of blood T cell repertoires in COVID-19 (dated by TCRdb to 2018 to 2020). The method behind the library was the immunoSEQ multiplex PCR assay. TCRdb stores this immuneACCESS table with in-frame sequences only. Part of the clones is absent; in the studies checked, under half of the shortfall reflects unresolved V genes, and no reason is known for the rest. The sample yields more than 200,000 clones; about 88% were counted once. About 10% of the sample lies in the top ten. The sequencing input was peripheral blood. Receptors originate from a woman in her forties or fifties with COVID-19, enrolled during active disease.

This sequence joins TRBV6-6 and TRBJ2-7, with 7 bases fitting TRBD2. The length of the CDR3 is 14 residues. The junction had 7 bases not matched to a gene; V was cut back by 8 bases and J by 0 bases. CDR1 and CDR2 (germline): MNHNY, SVGAGI (reference sequence). The CDR3 protein is CASAGSGTSYEQYF. The CDR3 region has the DNA TGTGCCAGCGCGGGCAGCGGGACCTCCTACGAGCAGTACTTC.

In this sample, this clone turned up a few times. The V call is TRBV5-8, the J call TRBJ2-3, with 10 positions matching TRBD1. Trimming cost V 2 bases and J 6 bases; bases outside gene matches: 6. Per the germline V gene, CDR1 is SGHTS and CDR2 is YDEGEE. The length of the CDR3 is 15 residues. The CDR3 here is CASSFRTGGVDTQYF. The CDR3 DNA follows: TGTGCCAGCAGCTTCAGGACAGGGGGGGTGGATACGCAGTATTTT.

The chain recombines TRBV7-3 with TRBJ2-7; D not resolved. The V and J ends lost 1 base and 0 bases respectively, with 10 bases between them. This CDR3 has 15 residues. The germline CDR1 and CDR2 sequences are SGHTA and FQGTGA. The CDR3 DNA reads as TGTGCCAGCAGCTTAATTTTGCGCGGCTCCTACGAGCAGTACTTC. Translating gives CASSLILRGSYEQYF.

This clone has a handful of counts. The CDR3 nucleotides are TGTGCCAGCAGCACAAACAGGGGGCGAGTTGCTGGCTACACCTTC. Translation gives CASSTNRGRVAGYTF. V usage is TRBV11-3 and J usage is TRBJ1-2; TRBD1 agrees at 9 bases. The CDR3 runs to 15 residues. Germline V gene data show CDR1 as SGHNT and CDR2 as YENEEA. The V gene end was trimmed by 5 bases and the J gene end by 7 bases; junction bases not matched to a gene: 11.

V gene TRBV2 combines with J gene TRBJ2-6; D call uncertain. The ends were cut back, 8 bases at V and 1 base at J, with 12 bases in the middle. Germline CDR1 reads SNHLY; CDR2 reads FYNNEI. This CDR3 is 15 amino acids long. The CDR3: CASGDSLSGANVLTF. The CDR3 nucleotides read TGTGCCAGCGGAGACTCATTGTCTGGGGCCAACGTCCTGACTTTC.

The V and J genes are TRBV19 and TRBJ1-1, with D possibly matching TRBD1 (6 bases). The CDR3 sequence is 15 residues long. Trimming took 1 base from V and 1 from J, leaving 10 bases between them. The V gene's germline CDR1 is LNHDA and CDR2 SQIVND (reference sequence). The CDR3 bases are TGTGCCAGTAGTATAGTTGGGGGCTCGAACACTGAAGCTTTCTTT. It codes for CASSIVGGSNTEAFF.

The chain couples TRBV28 to TRBJ2-7, with 7 bases that match TRBD1. Germline trimming cut 4 bases from V and 2 bases from J; bases unmatched to any gene: 5. Per the germline V gene, CDR1 is MDHEN and CDR2 is SYDVKM. The CDR3 loop spans 14 amino acids. The CDR3 nucleotides are TGTGCCAGCAGTTCCACGACAGGGCCCTACGAGCAGTACGTC. This encodes CASSSTTGPYEQYV.

The chain employs TRBV20-1 and TRBJ1-6; possible D gene TRBD1, 6 bases. V was shortened by 3 bases and J by 7 bases, with 13 bases between the two germline ends. The length of the CDR3 is 14 residues. In germline, CDR1 is DFQATT, CDR2 SNEGSKA (reference sequence). CDR3 region: CSASGGPDNSPLHF. CDR3 sequence (DNA): TGCAGTGCTAGTGGGGGGCCAGACAATTCACCCCTCCACTTT.

The J gene is TRBJ2-7, the V gene TRBV3-1 (or the pseudogene TRBV3-2), with 11 bases identical to TRBD1. CDR1 and CDR2 (germline): LGHDT, YNNKEL (reference sequence). V lost 4 bases and J lost 1; bases outside the gene matches: 3. The CDR3 length is 15 residues. The CDR3 is CASSLRDRGSYEQYF. CDR3 bases: TGTGCCAGCAGCCTCCGGGACAGGGGGTCCTACGAGCAGTACTTC.

The V call is TRBV29-1, the J call TRBJ1-1; D is perhaps TRBD1 (5 bases). This CDR3 is 10 amino acids long. Trimming took 7 bases from V and 8 from J, leaving 11 bases between them. Germline-derived CDR1 and CDR2 are SQVTM and ANQGSEA. The chain's CDR3 is CSALGGEAFF. In DNA, the CDR3 is TGCAGCGCCTTGGGGGGGGAAGCTTTCTTT.

CDR3 residues: CASRGPGGSQETQYF. In DNA form, the CDR3 reads TGCGCCAGCAGGGGCCCCGGGGGGTCCCAAGAGACCCAGTACTTC. The chain uses TRBV5-1 and TRBJ2-5; 7 bases agree with TRBD2. The length of the CDR3 is 15 residues. CDR1 and CDR2 from the germline V gene are SGHRS and YFSETQ. V shed 5 bases, J shed 1 base, and the junction held 8 bases outside the gene matches.

This chain links TRBV27 with TRBJ2-1, with 9 positions matching TRBD1. CDR3 length: 14 residues. V shed 7 bases, J shed 9 bases, and the junction held 10 bases outside the gene matches. Looked up from germline, CDR1 is MNHEY and CDR2 is SMNVEV (reference sequence). In DNA form, the CDR3 reads TGTGCCAGCAAGGGACAGGGTTCGGTCGGTGAGCAGTTCTTC. It encodes CASKGQGSVGEQFF.

V usage is TRBV6-1 and J usage is TRBJ1-4; TRBD1 might be the D (5 bases). The CDR3 spans 17 residues. Trimming removed 4 bases from V and 0 bases from J, with 15 bases in between. Germline CDR1 MNHNS, CDR2 SASEGT. CDR3 protein: CASSGSAGHTTNEKLFF. The DNA for the CDR3 is TGTGCCAGCAGTGGGTCGGCGGGGCATACAACTAATGAAAAACTGTTTTTT.

This chain connects TRBV5-1 to TRBJ1-1; D is perhaps TRBD1 (5 bases). This CDR3 contains 14 residues. V gave up 1 base and J gave up 4 bases, with 11 bases separating them. Germline assignment: CDR1 SGHRS and CDR2 YFSETQ. The CDR3, as DNA: TGCGCCAGCAGCTTGAGGGGCCAGGGCACTGAAGCTTTCTTT. It is translated as CASSLRGQGTEAFF.

The chain combines TRBV5-6 with TRBJ2-7; 7 bases align to TRBD2. With V trimmed by 4 bases and J by 3 bases, 7 bases remained unmatched. The CDR3 sequence is 14 residues long. Germline V gives CDR1 SGHDT, CDR2 YYEEEE. This chain's CDR3 is CASSLVGGNYEQYV. The DNA of the CDR3 is TGTGCCAGCAGCCTGGTGGGGGGGAACTACGAGCAGTACGTC.

J is TRBJ1-6 and V is TRBV5-1; 7 bases fit TRBD1. The ends lost 0 bases at V and 0 bases at J; junction bases unmatched: 3. The CDR3 covers 17 residues. Germline CDR1 and CDR2: SGHRS and YFSETQ. CDR3 residues: CASSLGDSSSYNSPLHF. Written as DNA, the CDR3 is TGCGCCAGCAGCTTGGGGGACAGTAGCTCCTATAATTCACCCCTCCACTTT.

This clone was observed many times. The J gene is TRBJ1-1, the V gene TRBV24-1; TRBD1 aligns across 7 bases. Germline-derived CDR1 and CDR2 are KGHDR and SFDVKD. V shed 8 bases, J shed 11 bases, and the junction held 4 bases outside the gene matches. This CDR3 is 10 amino acids long. The CDR3 DNA follows: TGTGCCACCACTACAGGGGAGGCTTTCTTT. As protein: CATTTGEAFF.